The 18 T cell receptor beta chains below all came from one sample that was sequenced in a study of cytomegalovirus exposure and HLA in healthy donors. The PCR was carried out with 60 Vbeta primers and 13 Jbeta primers. Repertoires were generated with immunoSEQ multiplex PCR, while TCRdb's copy carries only in-frame clones and drops some. The sample contains some 110,000 clones, around a tenth of which appear only once. Material: PBMCs. These receptors all come from a man aged 25 to 45 in good health and CMV-seronegative.

The sample holds a few counts of this clone. J is TRBJ1-5 and V is TRBV7-2, with D maybe TRBD1 (5 bases). The V and J ends lost 5 bases and 7 bases respectively, with 9 bases between them. The CDR3 covers 12 residues. Germline V gives CDR1 SGHTA, CDR2 FQGNSA. The CDR3 DNA reads TGTGCCAGCAGCGCCCGGGGGCAGCCCCAGCATTTT. It codes for CASSARGQPQHF.

The chain joins TRBV9 to TRBJ1-1; 8 bases align to TRBD1. Trimming at V came to 4 bases and at J to 1 base, leaving 6 bases not matched to a gene. This CDR3 has 15 amino acids. Germline CDR1 reads SGDLS; CDR2 reads YYNGEE. CDR3 bases: TGTGCCAGCAGCCCTCAAGGGACAGGGAACACTGAAGCTTTCTTT. Protein sequence: CASSPQGTGNTEAFF.

This clone was detected only a few times. V and J are TRBV5-1 and TRBJ2-7; D not resolved. Germline V gives CDR1 SGHRS, CDR2 YFSETQ. CDR3 size: 12 residues. V dropped 0 bases and J dropped 6 bases, with 7 bases sitting between them. CDR3 sequence reads: CASSLAFGEQYF. DNA of the CDR3: TGCGCCAGCAGCTTGGCCTTCGGCGAGCAGTACTTC.

This clone has a handful of counts. V is TRBV2 and J is TRBJ1-6, with a tentative D call TRBD1 (5 bases). The CDR3 sequence is 16 residues long. Germline V gives CDR1 SNHLY, CDR2 FYNNEI. V dropped 5 bases and J dropped 8 bases, with 19 bases sitting between them. CDR3 sequence reads: CASSTPQHGAYSPLHF. For the CDR3, the DNA is TGTGCCAGCAGTACCCCCCAACATGGGGCCTATTCACCCCTCCACTTT. Drawing the rest from reference TRBV2 and TRBJ1-6, the complete variable domain is EPEVTQTPSHQVTQMGQEVILRCVPISNHLYFYWYRQILGQKVEFLVSFYNNEISEKSEIFDDQFSVERPDGSNFTLKIRSTKLEDSAMYFCASSTPQHGAYSPLHFGNGTRLTVT.

On this clone: One end of the junction varies from germline; a read error may be responsible. This chain joins TRBV10-1 and TRBJ1-3, with D possibly TRBD1 on 6 matching bases. The CDR3 extends over 14 amino acids. Germline values: CDR1 WNHNN, CDR2 SYGVQD (reference sequence). The CDR3: CASSDGQFGDTIYF. The CDR3 DNA reads TGCGCCAGCAGTGATGGACAGTTTGGAGACACCATATATTTT.

This clone has only a few counts. J is TRBJ1-3 and V is TRBV19; TRBD1 aligns across 7 bases. Trimming removed 5 bases from V and 0 bases from J; junction bases left unmatched: 10. In germline, CDR1 is LNHDA, CDR2 SQIVND (reference sequence). The CDR3 loop spans 17 amino acids. CDR3 protein: CASSSPGQRNSGNTIYF. In DNA, the CDR3 is TGTGCCAGTAGTTCTCCGGGACAGAGAAACTCTGGAAACACCATATATTTT.

This clone was counted only a few times. This sequence joins TRBV5-1 and TRBJ2-7, with D perhaps matching TRBD1 (6 bases). Germline CDR1 and CDR2: SGHRS and YFSETQ. Trimming left V 1 base short and J 1 base short, with 9 bases between. The CDR3 contains 14 residues. This CDR3 is CASSLTRGSYEQYF. The CDR3 nucleotides are TGCGCCAGCAGCTTGACCAGGGGTTCCTACGAGCAGTACTTC.

The table lists this clone with a few counts. The chain carries TRBV5-4 and TRBJ1-5; 10 bases are shared with TRBD1. The ends lost 0 bases at V and 6 bases at J; junction bases unmatched: 3. CDR1 and CDR2 from the germline V gene are SGHNT and YYREEE (reference sequence). The CDR3 contains 15 residues. This chain's CDR3 is CASSLGQGAAQPQHF. The CDR3 coding sequence is TGTGCCAGCAGCTTGGGACAGGGGGCCGCTCAGCCCCAGCATTTT.

This clone was detected a few times. This chain links TRBV5-6 with TRBJ2-7; 10 bases are shared with TRBD2. J lost 6 bases, V lost 0 bases, and 12 bases had no gene match. Germline CDR1 and CDR2: SGHDT and YYEEEE. This CDR3 has 17 amino acids. The CDR3 nucleotides read TGTGCCAGCAGCTTGGGACTAGCGGGTTGGGGGGCTAGCGAGCAGTACTTC. This codes for CASSLGLAGWGASEQYF.

This clone was seen only a few times. In nucleotides, the CDR3 is TGTGCCAGCAGTCCAGAGATGGGGGGAGAGACCCAGTACTTC. Translating it yields CASSPEMGGETQYF. This rearrangement joins TRBV27 to TRBJ2-5, with D maybe TRBD2 (6 bases). Germline V gives CDR1 MNHEY, CDR2 SMNVEV (reference sequence). There are 14 residues in the CDR3. The V gene lost 5 bases and the J gene lost 4 bases, with 14 bases spanning the gap.

The chain carries TRBV7-2 and TRBJ1-2; maybe TRBD1 (6 bases). This CDR3 contains 16 residues. The germline gives CDR1 SGHTA, CDR2 FQGNSA. V was shortened by 2 bases and J by 5 bases, with 18 bases between the two germline ends. The CDR3 loop is CASSLLVGAGLYGYTF. In DNA, the CDR3 is TGTGCCAGCAGCTTACTCGTGGGGGCGGGCTTATATGGCTACACCTTC.

The J gene is TRBJ2-1, the V gene TRBV9, with 12 positions matching TRBD2. Per germline, CDR1 SGDLS and CDR2 YYNGEE. This CDR3 spans 14 amino acids. V lost 3 bases, J lost 7 bases, and 2 bases stayed unmatched. The CDR3 loop reads CASSGLAGGNEQFF. The DNA for the CDR3 is TGTGCCAGCAGCGGGCTAGCGGGGGGGAATGAGCAGTTCTTC. The full variable domain, completed using reference TRBV9 and TRBJ2-1, is DSGVTQTPKHLITATGQRVTLRCSPRSGDLSVYWYQQSLDQGLQFLIQYYNGEERAKGNILERFSAQQFPDLHSELNLSSLELGDSALYFCASSGLAGGNEQFFGPGTRLTVL.

This clone has more than one count but fewer than ten. The chain employs TRBV29-1 and TRBJ1-1; weak D call: TRBD1 (5 bases). The V end was cut by 7 bases, the J end by 5 bases, with 11 bases between. The CDR3 covers 11 residues. Germline lookup yields CDR1 SQVTM and CDR2 ANQGSEA. CDR3 in DNA: TGCAGCGGGACCCAGGGTACTGAAGCTTTCTTT. Translating it yields CSGTQGTEAFF.

In this sample, this clone turned up a few times. The chain combines TRBV4-2 with TRBJ2-1; 7 positions agree with TRBD2. With 1 base clipped from V and 6 bases from J, the junction kept 6 bases outside the gene matches. This CDR3 has 15 amino acids. The germline V gene encodes CDR1 LGHNA and CDR2 YNFKEQ. CDR3 protein: CASSQGETSPNEQFF. In DNA, the CDR3 is TGTGCCAGCAGCCAAGGGGAGACTAGCCCCAATGAGCAGTTCTTC.

This clone was seen more than once but under ten times. This chain links TRBV5-4 with TRBJ2-7, with D possibly matching TRBD1 (7 bases). The germline gives CDR1 SGHNT, CDR2 YYREEE (reference sequence). The CDR3 is 15 amino acids. Trimming removed 4 bases from V and 0 bases from J, with 14 bases in between. DNA for the CDR3: TGTGCCAGCAGCCGGCAGGGGGGCAGCTCCTACGAGCAGTACTTC. Translation: CASSRQGGSSYEQYF. The full variable domain, its missing parts supplied by reference TRBV5-4 and TRBJ2-7, is ETGVTQSPTHLIKTRGQQVTLRCSSQSGHNTVSWYQQALGQGPQFIFQYYREEENGRGNFPPRFSGLQFPNYSSELNVNALELDDSALYLCASSRQGGSSYEQYFGPGTRLTVT.

This rearrangement joins TRBV5-4 to TRBJ2-7, with 7 bases matching TRBD1. V shed 2 bases and J 6 bases; nucleotides not matched to a gene: 8. Germline loops: CDR1 SGHNT, CDR2 YYREEE (reference sequence). This CDR3 has 14 amino acids. As DNA, the CDR3 is TGTGCCAGCAGCTTCCCAGGACAGGCGGGCGAGCAGTACTTC. Translation: CASSFPGQAGEQYF. The whole variable domain, filled in from reference TRBV5-4 and TRBJ2-7, reads ETGVTQSPTHLIKTRGQQVTLRCSSQSGHNTVSWYQQALGQGPQFIFQYYREEENGRGNFPPRFSGLQFPNYSSELNVNALELDDSALYLCASSFPGQAGEQYFGPGTRLTVT.

The sample holds a few counts of this clone. Different DNA sequences within this sample yield the same CDR3. The chain joins TRBV6-1 to TRBJ1-2; possibly TRBD1 for D (5 bases). V was cut by 6 bases and J by 5 bases, with 19 bases left in between. The CDR3 has 15 residues. The germline gives CDR1 MNHNS, CDR2 SASEGT. In DNA, the CDR3 is TGTGCCAGCAGCGACAAATACCGGGGGGAGTATGGCTACACCTTC. It specifies CASSDKYRGEYGYTF.

The rearrangement joins TRBV25-1 to TRBJ2-7; 11 bases fit TRBD2. V shed 4 bases, J shed 2 bases, and the junction held 1 base outside the gene matches. Germline V gene lookup returns CDR1 MGHDK and CDR2 SYGVNS. The CDR3 totals 14 residues. CDR3 bases: TGTGCCAGCAGTGTAGCGGGAGGGCCCTACGAGCAGTACTTC. Its protein is CASSVAGGPYEQYF.